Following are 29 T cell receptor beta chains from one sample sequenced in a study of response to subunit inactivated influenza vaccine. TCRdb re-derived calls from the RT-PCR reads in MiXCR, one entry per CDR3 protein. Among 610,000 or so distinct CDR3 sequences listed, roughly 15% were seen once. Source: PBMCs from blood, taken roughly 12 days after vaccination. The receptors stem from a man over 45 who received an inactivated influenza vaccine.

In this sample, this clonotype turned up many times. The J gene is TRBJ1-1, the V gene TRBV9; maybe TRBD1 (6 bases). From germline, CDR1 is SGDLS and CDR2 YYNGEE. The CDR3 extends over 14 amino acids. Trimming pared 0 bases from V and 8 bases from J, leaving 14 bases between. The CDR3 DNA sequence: TGTGCCAGCAGCGTAGCCGGTGGGGGCAGAGAAGCTTTCTTT. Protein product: CASSVAGGGREAFF.

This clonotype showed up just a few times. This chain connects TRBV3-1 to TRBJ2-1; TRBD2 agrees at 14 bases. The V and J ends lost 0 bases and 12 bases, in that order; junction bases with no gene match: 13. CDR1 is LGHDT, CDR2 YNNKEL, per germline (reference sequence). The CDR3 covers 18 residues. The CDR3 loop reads CASSQDQPGLAGVSTQFF. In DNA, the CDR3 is TGTGCCAGCAGCCAAGATCAGCCGGGACTAGCGGGAGTTAGCACGCAGTTCTTC.

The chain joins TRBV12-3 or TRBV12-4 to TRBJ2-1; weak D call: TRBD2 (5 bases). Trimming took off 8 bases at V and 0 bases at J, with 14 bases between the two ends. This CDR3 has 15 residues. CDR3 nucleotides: TGTGCCAGCGGCCCGGGATTTAGCTCCTACAATGAGCAGTTCTTC. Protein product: CASGPGFSSYNEQFF.

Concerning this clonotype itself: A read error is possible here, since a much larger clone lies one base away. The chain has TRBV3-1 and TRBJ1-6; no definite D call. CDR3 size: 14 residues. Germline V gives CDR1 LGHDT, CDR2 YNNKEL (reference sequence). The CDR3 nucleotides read TGTGCCGCACGGGAGAGCTCCTATAATTCACCCCACCACTTT. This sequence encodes CAARESSYNSPHHF.

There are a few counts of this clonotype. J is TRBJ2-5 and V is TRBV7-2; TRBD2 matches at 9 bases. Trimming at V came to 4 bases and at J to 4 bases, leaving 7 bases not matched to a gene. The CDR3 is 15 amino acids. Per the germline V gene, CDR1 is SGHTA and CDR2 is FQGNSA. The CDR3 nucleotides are TGTGCCAGCAGCTCCGCAGCGGGAGGAAGAGAGACCCAGTACTTC. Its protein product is CASSSAAGGRETQYF. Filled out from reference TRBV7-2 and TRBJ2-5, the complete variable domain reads GAGVSQSPSNKVTEKGKDVELRCDPISGHTALYWYRQSLGQGLEFLIYFQGNSAPDKSGLPSDRFSAERTGGSVSTLTIQRTQQEDSAVYLCASSSAAGGRETQYFGPGTRLLVL.

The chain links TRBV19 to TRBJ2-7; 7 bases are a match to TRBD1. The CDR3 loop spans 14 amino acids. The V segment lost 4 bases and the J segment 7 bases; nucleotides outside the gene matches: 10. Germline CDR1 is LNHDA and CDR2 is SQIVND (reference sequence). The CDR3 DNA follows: TGTGCCAGTAGTAGGGGGAACAGGGGATCGGAGCAGTACTTC. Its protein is CASSRGNRGSEQYF.

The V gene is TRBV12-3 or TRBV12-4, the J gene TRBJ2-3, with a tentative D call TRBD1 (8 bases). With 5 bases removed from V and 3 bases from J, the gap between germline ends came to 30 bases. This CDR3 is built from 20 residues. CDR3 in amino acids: CASSPHRGVWGGISTDTQYF. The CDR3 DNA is TGTGCCAGCAGTCCCCACAGGGGGGTATGGGGGGGTATTAGTACAGATACGCAGTATTTT.

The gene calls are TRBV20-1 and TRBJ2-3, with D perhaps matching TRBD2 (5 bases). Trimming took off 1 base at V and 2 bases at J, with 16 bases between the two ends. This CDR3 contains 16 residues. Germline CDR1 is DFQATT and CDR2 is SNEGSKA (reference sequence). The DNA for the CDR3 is TGCAGTGCTAGAGGTCTTGCGACGGGGTACACAGATACGCAGTATTTT. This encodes CSARGLATGYTDTQYF.

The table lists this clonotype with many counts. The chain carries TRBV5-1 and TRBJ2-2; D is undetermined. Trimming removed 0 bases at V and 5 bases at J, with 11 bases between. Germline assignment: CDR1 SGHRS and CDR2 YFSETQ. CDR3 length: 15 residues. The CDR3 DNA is TGCGCCAGCAGCTTGGAAGGGTCGGTAACCGGGGAGCTGTTTTTT. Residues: CASSLEGSVTGELFF.

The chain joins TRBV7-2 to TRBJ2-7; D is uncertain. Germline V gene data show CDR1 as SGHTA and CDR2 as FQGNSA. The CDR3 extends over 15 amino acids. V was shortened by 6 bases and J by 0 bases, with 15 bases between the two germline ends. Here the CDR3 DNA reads TGTGCCAGCAGTCGGACGGAGTGGAGCTCCTACGAGCAGTACTTC. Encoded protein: CASSRTEWSSYEQYF.

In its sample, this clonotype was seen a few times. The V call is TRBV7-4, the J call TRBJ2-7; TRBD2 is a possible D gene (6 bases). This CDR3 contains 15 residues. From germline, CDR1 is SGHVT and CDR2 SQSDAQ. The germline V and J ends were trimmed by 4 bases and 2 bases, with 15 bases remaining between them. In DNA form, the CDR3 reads TGTGCCAGCAGCTCCAGGCGGGACGGAGCCTACGAGCAGTACTTC. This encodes CASSSRRDGAYEQYF.

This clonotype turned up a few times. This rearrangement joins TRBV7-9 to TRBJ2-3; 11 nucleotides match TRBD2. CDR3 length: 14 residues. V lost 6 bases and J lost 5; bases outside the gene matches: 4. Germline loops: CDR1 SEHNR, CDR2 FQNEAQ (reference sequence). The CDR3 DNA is TGTGCCAGCAGTACTAGCGGGAGTATAGATACGCAGTATTTT. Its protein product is CASSTSGSIDTQYF.

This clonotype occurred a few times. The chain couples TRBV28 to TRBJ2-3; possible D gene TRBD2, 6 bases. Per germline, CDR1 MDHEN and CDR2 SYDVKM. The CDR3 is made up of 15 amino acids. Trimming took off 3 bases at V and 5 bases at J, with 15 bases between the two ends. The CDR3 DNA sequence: TGTGCCAGCAGTTTTATCCGGGAGTCTGTAGATACGCAGTATTTT. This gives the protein CASSFIRESVDTQYF.

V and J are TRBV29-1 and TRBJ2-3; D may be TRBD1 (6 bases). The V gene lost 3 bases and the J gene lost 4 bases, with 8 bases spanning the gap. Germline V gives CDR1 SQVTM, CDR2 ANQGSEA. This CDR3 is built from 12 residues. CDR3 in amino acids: CSVDPGADTQYF. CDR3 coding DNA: TGCAGCGTTGATCCAGGGGCAGATACGCAGTATTTT.

Here the CDR3 DNA reads TGTGCCAGCACCCTGAGGGGATCTGGGGCCAACGTCCTGACTTTC. It translates to CASTLRGSGANVLTF. The J gene is TRBJ2-6, the V gene TRBV12-3 or TRBV12-4; D could derive from TRBD1 or TRBD2 (5 bases each). The CDR3 is made up of 15 amino acids. Trimming pared 7 bases from V and 1 base from J, leaving 11 bases between.

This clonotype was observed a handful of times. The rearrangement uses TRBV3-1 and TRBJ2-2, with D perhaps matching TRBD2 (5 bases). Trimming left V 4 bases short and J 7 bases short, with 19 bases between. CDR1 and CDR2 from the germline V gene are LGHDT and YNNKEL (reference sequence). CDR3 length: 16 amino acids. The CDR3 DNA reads TGTGCCAGCAGCCCCCCGAAGAGTAGAGGGTTCGGGGAGCTGTTTTTT. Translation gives CASSPPKSRGFGELFF.

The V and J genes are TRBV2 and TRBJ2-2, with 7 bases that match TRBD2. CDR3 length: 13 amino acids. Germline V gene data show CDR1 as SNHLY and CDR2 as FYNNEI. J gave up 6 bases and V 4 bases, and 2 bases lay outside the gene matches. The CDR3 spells CASSGAGAGELFF. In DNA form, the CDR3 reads TGTGCCAGCAGTGGGGCGGGAGCCGGGGAGCTGTTTTTT.

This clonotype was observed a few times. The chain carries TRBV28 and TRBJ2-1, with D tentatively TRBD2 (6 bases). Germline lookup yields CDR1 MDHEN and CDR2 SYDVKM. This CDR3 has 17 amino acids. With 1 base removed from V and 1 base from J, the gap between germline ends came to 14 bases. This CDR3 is CASSLSGLAKSYNEQFF. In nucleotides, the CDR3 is TGTGCCAGCAGTTTATCCGGGCTAGCGAAGTCCTACAATGAGCAGTTCTTC.

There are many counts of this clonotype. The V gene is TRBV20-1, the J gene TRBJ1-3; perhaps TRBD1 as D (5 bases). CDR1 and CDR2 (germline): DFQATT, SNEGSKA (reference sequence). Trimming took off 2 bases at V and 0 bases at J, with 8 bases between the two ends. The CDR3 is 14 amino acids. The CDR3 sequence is CSARRQNSGNTIYF. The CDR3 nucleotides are TGCAGTGCTAGAAGACAGAACTCTGGAAACACCATATATTTT.

The CDR3 DNA reads as TGTGCCAGCAGGACCCAAAGCTCCTACGAGCAGTACTTC. Amino acids: CASRTQSSYEQYF. The rearrangement links TRBV6-6 to TRBJ2-7; D remains unclear. Germline lookup yields CDR1 MNHNY and CDR2 SVGAGI (reference sequence). Trimming took 6 bases from V and 0 from J, leaving 9 bases between them. This CDR3 is 13 amino acids long.

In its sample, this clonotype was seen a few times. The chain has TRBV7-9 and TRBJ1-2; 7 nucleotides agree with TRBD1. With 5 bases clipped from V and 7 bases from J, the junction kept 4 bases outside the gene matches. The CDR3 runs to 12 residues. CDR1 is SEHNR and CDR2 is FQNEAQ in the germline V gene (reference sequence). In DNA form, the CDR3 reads TGTGCCAGCAGCCAAGGACAGGCTGGCTACACCTTC. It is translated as CASSQGQAGYTF.

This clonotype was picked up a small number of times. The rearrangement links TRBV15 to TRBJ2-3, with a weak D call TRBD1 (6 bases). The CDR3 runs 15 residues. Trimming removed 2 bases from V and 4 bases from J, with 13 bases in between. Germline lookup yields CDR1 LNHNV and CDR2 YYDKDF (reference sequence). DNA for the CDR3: TGTGCCACCAGCAGAAGGGACACTAGGGCAGATACGCAGTATTTT. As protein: CATSRRDTRADTQYF.

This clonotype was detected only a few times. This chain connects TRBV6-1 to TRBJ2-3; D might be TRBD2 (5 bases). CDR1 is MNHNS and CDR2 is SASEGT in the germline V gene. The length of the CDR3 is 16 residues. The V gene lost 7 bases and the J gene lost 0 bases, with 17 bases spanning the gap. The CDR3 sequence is CASTLMGRRSTDTQYF. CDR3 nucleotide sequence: TGTGCCAGCACCCTTATGGGCAGGAGGAGCACAGATACGCAGTATTTT.

CDR3 protein: CASSQVITNTGELFF. The DNA of the CDR3 is TGTGCCAGCAGCCAAGTAATAACAAACACCGGGGAGCTGTTTTTT. The chain uses TRBV14 and TRBJ2-2; D is uncertain. CDR1 is SGHDN, CDR2 FVKESK, per germline. Trimming took off 1 base at V and 2 bases at J, with 8 bases between the two ends. The CDR3 spans 15 residues. The full variable domain, rest sourced from reference TRBV14 and TRBJ2-2, is EAGVTQFPSHSVIEKGQTVTLRCDPISGHDNLYWYRRVMGKEIKFLLHFVKESKQDESGMPNNRFLAERTGGTYSTLKVQPAELEDSGVYFCASSQVITNTGELFFGEGSRLTVL.

The CDR3 sequence: CASSRVFRTVSYEQYF. As DNA, the CDR3 is TGCGCCAGCAGCCGCGTTTTTAGGACAGTATCCTACGAGCAGTACTTC. V and J are TRBV4-1 and TRBJ2-7; D may be TRBD1 (6 bases). Germline lookup yields CDR1 MGHRA and CDR2 YSYEKL. The CDR3 spans 16 residues. Trimming pared 4 bases from V and 1 base from J, leaving 17 bases between.

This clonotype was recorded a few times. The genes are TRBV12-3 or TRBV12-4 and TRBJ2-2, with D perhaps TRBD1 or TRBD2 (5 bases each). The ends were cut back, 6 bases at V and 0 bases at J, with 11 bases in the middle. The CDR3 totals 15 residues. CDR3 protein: CASRPRDANTGELFF. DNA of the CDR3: TGTGCCAGCAGACCCCGGGACGCGAACACCGGGGAGCTGTTTTTT.

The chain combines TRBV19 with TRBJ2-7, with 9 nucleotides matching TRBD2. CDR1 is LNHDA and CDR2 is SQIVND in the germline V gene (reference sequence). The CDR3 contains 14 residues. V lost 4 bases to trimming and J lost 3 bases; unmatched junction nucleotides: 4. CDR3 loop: CASSTSGTIYEQYF. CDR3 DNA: TGTGCCAGTAGTACTAGCGGGACCATCTACGAGCAGTACTTC.

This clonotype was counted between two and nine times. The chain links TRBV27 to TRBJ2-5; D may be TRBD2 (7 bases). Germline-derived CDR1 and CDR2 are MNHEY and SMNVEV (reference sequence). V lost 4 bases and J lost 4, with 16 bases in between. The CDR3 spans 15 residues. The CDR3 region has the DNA TGTGCCAGCAGTTGGGGGGGGGGGCTTGCAGAGACCCAGTACTTC. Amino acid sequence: CASSWGGGLAETQYF.

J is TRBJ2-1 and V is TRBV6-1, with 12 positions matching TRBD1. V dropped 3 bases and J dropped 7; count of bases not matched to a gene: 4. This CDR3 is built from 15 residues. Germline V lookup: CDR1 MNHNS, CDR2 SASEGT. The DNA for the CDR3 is TGTGCCAGCAGTGACCGGGACAGGGGGCAAAATGAGCAGTTCTTC. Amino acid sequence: CASSDRDRGQNEQFF.